This TCR beta chain was retrieved from a study of cytomegalovirus exposure and HLA in healthy donors. The length of the CDR3 is 13 residues. Germline CDR1 KGHSH, CDR2 LQKENI. V gave up 3 bases and J gave up 9 bases, with 11 bases separating them. Study results and caveats: The study listed approximately 170 cytomegalovirus-associated TCR beta chains. TCR sequences were mostly rare, though some public TCRs occurred in many donors.

Comments on this clone: What it recognizes is unknown.

Repertoires were generated with immunoSEQ multiplex PCR, while TCRdb's copy carries only in-frame clones and drops some. This sample carries fewer than 200,000 clones, roughly 91% of them seen once, and the ten largest clones take 4% to 5%. Sequencing used PBMCs. The chain joins TRBV18 to TRBJ2-2, with D tentatively TRBD2 (6 bases). This clonotype was sampled from a man younger than 30 in good health and CMV-seropositive. The CDR3 DNA reads as TGTGCCAGCTCACCGCGGGGTCACCGGGAGCTGTTTTTT. Amino acids: CASSPRGHRELFF.